This passage covers 7 T cell receptor beta chains from one sample sequenced in a study of cytomegalovirus exposure and HLA in healthy donors. The PCR employed 60 Vbeta primers together with 13 Jbeta primers. The assay was immunoSEQ multiplex PCR, and TCRdb's table has in-frame clones only and misses some. This table has about 150,000 clones, roughly 82% appearing once. Sequencing input: PBMCs. Source of these receptors: a young man in good health and CMV-seronegative.

The chain combines TRBV2 with TRBJ1-4; D is unresolved. Between the trimmed V and J ends, which lost 2 bases and 7 bases, there was a span of 14 bases. Germline CDR1 SNHLY, CDR2 FYNNEI. This CDR3 has 15 amino acids. This CDR3 is CASSESSGGSEKLFF. CDR3 in DNA: TGTGCCAGCAGTGAATCGTCCGGCGGGAGTGAAAAACTGTTTTTT.

The V call is TRBV7-9, the J call TRBJ2-1; possibly TRBD2 for D (5 bases). Germline V gene lookup returns CDR1 SEHNR and CDR2 FQNEAQ (reference sequence). Trimming took off 5 bases at V and 4 bases at J, with 12 bases between the two ends. The CDR3 contains 14 residues. The DNA for the CDR3 is TGTGCCAGCAGCCCCTCGGGGATTTACAATGAGCAGTTCTTC. Translating gives CASSPSGIYNEQFF. Variable domain in full (rest from reference TRBV7-9 and TRBJ2-1): DTGVSQNPRHKITKRGQNVTFRCDPISEHNRLYWYRQTLGQGPEFLTYFQNEAQLEKSRLLSDRFSAERPKGSFSTLEIQRTEQGDSAMYLCASSPSGIYNEQFFGPGTRLTVL.

The chain uses TRBV7-9 and TRBJ1-2; TRBD1 might be the D (6 bases). The CDR3 loop spans 13 amino acids. The germline gives CDR1 SEHNR, CDR2 FQNEAQ (reference sequence). Trimming removed 5 bases at V and 7 bases at J, with 14 bases between. The CDR3 is CASSPGGGSGYTF. The CDR3, as DNA: TGTGCCAGCAGCCCGGGGGGCGGGTCTGGCTACACCTTC.

The chain recombines TRBV18 with TRBJ1-1, with TRBD1 matching 10 bases. Germline V gene sequence: CDR1 KGHSH, CDR2 LQKENI. The ends lost 3 bases at V and 6 bases at J; junction bases unmatched: 13. The CDR3 runs 17 residues. CDR3 amino acids: CASSPPRQGAIFPEAFF. The CDR3 bases are TGTGCCAGCTCACCGCCTCGACAGGGGGCGATCTTCCCTGAAGCTTTCTTT.

V usage is TRBV5-1 and J usage is TRBJ2-7; 7 positions agree with TRBD2. Germline V gives CDR1 SGHRS, CDR2 YFSETQ. This CDR3 is 15 amino acids long. With 2 bases clipped from V and 0 bases from J, the junction kept 5 bases outside the gene matches. CDR3 residues: CASSLGSGTSYEQYF. Here the CDR3 DNA reads TGCGCCAGCAGCTTAGGAAGCGGGACCTCCTACGAGCAGTACTTC.

This chain links TRBV5-4 with TRBJ1-1, with 9 bases lining up with TRBD1. Germline CDR1 and CDR2: SGHNT and YYREEE (reference sequence). Germline trimming cut 3 bases from V and 5 bases from J; bases unmatched to any gene: 11. CDR3 size: 16 residues. CDR3 sequence reads: CASSWELGQGRTEAFF. DNA of the CDR3: TGTGCCAGCAGCTGGGAGCTCGGACAGGGGAGAACTGAAGCTTTCTTT.

The J gene is TRBJ2-1, the V gene TRBV5-6; TRBD2 is a possible D gene (5 bases). The CDR3 is 14 residues long. CDR1 and CDR2 from the germline V gene are SGHDT and YYEEEE. The ends were cut back, 0 bases at V and 7 bases at J, with 11 bases in the middle. CDR3 sequence reads: CASSLGLAVNEQFF. The CDR3 DNA is TGTGCCAGCAGCTTGGGGCTAGCTGTGAATGAGCAGTTCTTC.